This T cell receptor beta chain appears in the sequencing data of a study of T cell responses to AZD1222 COVID-19 vaccine. In the case of this clone: What it binds is unknown.

Germline V gives CDR1 SGHTA, CDR2 FQGNSA. Losses at the gene ends were 6 bases for V and 7 bases for J; bases not matched to a gene: 6. CDR3 size: 14 residues. Study conclusions and caveats: Spike-specific TCR breadth and depth were elevated following two AZD1222 doses.

Only in-frame clones appear in the TCRdb table, and some are missing; sequencing was by immunoSEQ multiplex PCR. Here the sample spans 150,000 or so clones, 75% to 95% being singletons. V gene TRBV7-2 combines with J gene TRBJ1-6; 7 bases are shared with TRBD1. This TCR came from an adult in good health. The sample consisted of peripheral blood, taken on day 0 of AZD1222 vaccination. DNA for the CDR3: TGTGCCAGCAGTTCTCGGGACAGAAATTCACCCCTCCACTTT. Residues: CASSSRDRNSPLHF.